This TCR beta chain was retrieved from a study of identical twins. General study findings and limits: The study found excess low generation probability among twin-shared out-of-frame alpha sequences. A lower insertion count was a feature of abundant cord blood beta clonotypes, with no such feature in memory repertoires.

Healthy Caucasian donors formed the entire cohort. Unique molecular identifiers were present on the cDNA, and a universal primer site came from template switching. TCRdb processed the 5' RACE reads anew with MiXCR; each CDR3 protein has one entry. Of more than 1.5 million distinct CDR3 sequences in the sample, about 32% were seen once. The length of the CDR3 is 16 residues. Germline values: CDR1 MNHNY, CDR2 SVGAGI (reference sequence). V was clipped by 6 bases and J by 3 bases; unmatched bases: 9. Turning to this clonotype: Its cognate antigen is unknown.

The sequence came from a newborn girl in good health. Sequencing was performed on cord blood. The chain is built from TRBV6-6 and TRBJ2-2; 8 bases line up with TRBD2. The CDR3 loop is CASRGIAGTYTGELFF. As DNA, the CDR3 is TGTGCCAGCAGGGGGATAGCGGGGACCTACACCGGGGAGCTGTTTTTT.